The sample holds many counts of the clone carrying this T cell receptor (beta chain). Its antigen is not known. A read error may account for a junction end that differs from germline. These data originate in a study of T cells after posttransplantation cyclophosphamide. A marrow graft followed busulfan-fludarabine conditioning, with cyclophosphamide on days +3 and +4. This CDR3 has 15 amino acids. Germline CDR1 is SSHAT and CDR2 is FNYEAQ (reference sequence). Study-wide results and limits: Donor-recipient repertoire similarity was low at 1-2 months, rising over year one.

Here immunoSEQ multiplex PCR was the method, and the copy in TCRdb shows in-frame clones only, minus some. This sample includes 5,500 to 8,000 clones with no singletons; its ten biggest clones take up around half. The material sequenced was PBMCs, taken after allogeneic stem cell transplant with posttransplant cyclophosphamide. This clonotype was obtained from a male patient in his 50s who received an allogeneic stem cell transplant from an unrelated donor, was CMV-positive, and had acute GVHD only. T cells may partly derive from the graft donor. The rearrangement links TRBV7-7 to TRBJ2-7; 9 bases map to TRBD1. The CDR3 sequence: CASSLGQGSGYEQYF. CDR3 coding DNA: TGTGCTAGCAGCTTAGGACAGGGGAGCGGTTACGAGCAGTACTTC.